The entry below gives a single T cell receptor beta chain sequence along with its context. This sample was included in a study of early T cells in non-severe SARS-CoV-2 infection. TCRdb fed the 5' RACE reads into MiXCR, producing one record per CDR3 protein. The profile shows some 77,000 distinct CDR3 sequences, about 15% of them singletons. This CDR3 spans 15 amino acids. Per germline, CDR1 SGHAT and CDR2 FQNNGV. Losses at the gene ends were 5 bases for V and 7 bases for J; bases not matched to a gene: 12. This chain uses TRBV11-2 with TRBJ2-7; 9 bases match TRBD2. This receptor was taken from an adult who was a healthcare worker with PCR-confirmed SARS-CoV-2 infection or an uninfected control (not recorded which). The sequencing input was whole blood. The CDR3 DNA reads as TGTGCCAGCAGCCCCGAGGGCGGGAGGGCCGGTGAGCAGTACTTC. Protein: CASSPEGGRAGEQYF.